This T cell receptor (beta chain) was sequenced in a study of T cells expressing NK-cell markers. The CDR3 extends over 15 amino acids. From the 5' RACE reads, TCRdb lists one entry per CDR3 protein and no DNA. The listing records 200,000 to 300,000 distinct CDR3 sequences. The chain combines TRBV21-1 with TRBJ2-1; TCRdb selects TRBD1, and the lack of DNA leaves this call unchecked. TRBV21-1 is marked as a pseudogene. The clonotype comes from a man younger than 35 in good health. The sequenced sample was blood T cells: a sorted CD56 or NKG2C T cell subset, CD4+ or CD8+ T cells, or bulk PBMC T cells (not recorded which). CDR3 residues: CASSKEGAGYNEQFF.